This TCR beta chain was identified in a study of cytomegalovirus exposure and HLA in healthy donors. Study conclusions and caveats: Prior analysis indicated that the majority of TCR beta V segments exhibited productivity approximately 87% or approximately 30% of the time. The presence/absence work took it that sequencing depth was about the same across donors. TRBV6-2, TRBV6-3 and other indistinguishable V segments were excluded.

The primer mix had 60 Vbeta and 13 Jbeta primers. Data came from immunoSEQ multiplex PCR; TCRdb stores just in-frame clones and leaves some out. The sample contains about 59,000 clones, approximately 80% of which appear only once. Note on this clone: As yet, its antigen is unknown.

J was trimmed by 1 base and V by 6 bases; bases with no gene match: 8. CDR1 is SGHTS and CDR2 is YDEGEE in the germline V gene. The CDR3 runs to 15 residues. The receptor comes from a middle-aged woman in good health and CMV-seronegative. The specimen sequenced was PBMCs. This chain joins TRBV5-8 and TRBJ2-3, with 7 nucleotides matching TRBD2. The CDR3: CASTKGSGRTDTQYF. CDR3 DNA: TGTGCCAGCACGAAAGGTAGCGGGCGCACAGATACGCAGTATTTT.